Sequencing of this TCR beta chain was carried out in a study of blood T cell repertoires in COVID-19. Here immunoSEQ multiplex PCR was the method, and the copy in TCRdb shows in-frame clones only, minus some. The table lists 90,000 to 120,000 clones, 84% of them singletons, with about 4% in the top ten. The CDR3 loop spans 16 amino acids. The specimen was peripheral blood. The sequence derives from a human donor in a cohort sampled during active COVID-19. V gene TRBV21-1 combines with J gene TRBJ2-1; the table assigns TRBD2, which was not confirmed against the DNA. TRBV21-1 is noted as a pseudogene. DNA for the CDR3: TGTGCCAGCAGCACCGAGACGGGCGGGAACAATGAAGAGCAGTTCTTC. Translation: CASSTETGGNNEEQFF.